This T cell receptor beta chain was sequenced in a study of technical replicates of blood from several donors. Sequencing used immunoSEQ multiplex PCR; TCRdb keeps in-frame clones, though not all of them. This sample has more than 65,000 clones, with 96% found just once. The V segment lost 1 base and the J segment 6 bases; nucleotides outside the gene matches: 3. The CDR3 extends over 14 amino acids. Germline CDR1 LGHNA, CDR2 YNFKEQ. Sequencing was done on a sample of T cells isolated from PBMCs. The rearrangement joins TRBV4-2 to TRBJ1-2; 9 nucleotides line up with TRBD1. This receptor was obtained from a human donor in good health. The CDR3 DNA follows: TGTGCCAGCAGCCAAGGGACAGGGGAAGATGGCTACACCTTC. This sequence encodes CASSQGTGEDGYTF.